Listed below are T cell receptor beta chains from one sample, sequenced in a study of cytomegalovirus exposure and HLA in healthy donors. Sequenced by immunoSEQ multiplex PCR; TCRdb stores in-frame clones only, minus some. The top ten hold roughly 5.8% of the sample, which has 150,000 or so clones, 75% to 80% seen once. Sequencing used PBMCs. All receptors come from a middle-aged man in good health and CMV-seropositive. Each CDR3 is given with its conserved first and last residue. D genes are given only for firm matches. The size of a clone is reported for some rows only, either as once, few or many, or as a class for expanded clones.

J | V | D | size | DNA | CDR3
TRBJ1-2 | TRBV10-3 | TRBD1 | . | TGTGCCATCAGTGACCTAGAGAGGGGGCACGGCTATGGCTACACCTTC | CAISDLERGHGYGYTF
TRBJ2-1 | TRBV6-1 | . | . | TGTGCCAGCAGTGAGTTAGCGGATTCCTACAATGAGCAGTTCTTC | CASSELADSYNEQFF
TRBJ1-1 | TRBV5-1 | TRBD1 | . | TGCGCCAGCAGCACAGGACAGGGATCAACTGAAGCTTTCTTT | CASSTGQGSTEAFF
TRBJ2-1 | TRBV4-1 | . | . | TGCGCCAGCAGCCCGCTCGGAACTAGCCCCAGCAATGAGCAGTTCTTC | CASSPLGTSPSNEQFF
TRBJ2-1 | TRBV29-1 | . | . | TGCAGCGCCGTGGGGAATGGACTAACAGACAATGAGCAGTTCTTC | CSAVGNGLTDNEQFF
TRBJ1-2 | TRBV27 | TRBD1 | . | TGTGCCAGCGCTTACAGGGGCGCCTATGGCTACACCTTC | CASAYRGAYGYTF
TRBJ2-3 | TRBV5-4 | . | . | TGTGCCAGCAGCTCGGACACCACAGATACGCAGTATTTT | CASSSDTTDTQYF
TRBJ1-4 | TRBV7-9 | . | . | TGTGCCAGCAGCTTAGGTATACAGAATGAAAAACTGTTTTTT | CASSLGIQNEKLFF
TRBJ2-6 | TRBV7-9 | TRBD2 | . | TGTGCCAGCAGCGTAGGGCGGGGGGAAATGGACGTCCTGACTTTC | CASSVGRGEMDVLTF
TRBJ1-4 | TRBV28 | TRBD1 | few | TGTGCCAGCAGCTTACCCAGACAGGGCGAGTATCAACTGTTTTTT | CASSLPRQGEYQLFF
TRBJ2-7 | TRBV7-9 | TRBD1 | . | TGTGCCAGCAGCCGAGGACAGGGGGTAAGGTCCTACGAGCAGTACTTC | CASSRGQGVRSYEQYF
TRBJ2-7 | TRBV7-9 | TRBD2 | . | TGTGCCAGCACATCTAGCGGATACTACGAGCAGTACTTC | CASTSSGYYEQYF
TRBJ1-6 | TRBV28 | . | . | TGTGCCAGCAGTTTACATGGCCATAATTCACCCCTCCACTTT | CASSLHGHNSPLHF
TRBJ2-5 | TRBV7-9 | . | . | TGTGCCAGCAGCTCAGTTAAACGACTGTTCCAAGAGACCCAGTACTTC | CASSSVKRLFQETQYF
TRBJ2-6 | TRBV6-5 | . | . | TGTGCCAGCAGCTCCCCTGGGGCCAACGTCCTGACTTTC | CASSSPGANVLTF
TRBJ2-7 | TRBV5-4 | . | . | TGTGCCAGCAGCTTGGAAACAGTCCACGAGCAGTACTTC | CASSLETVHEQYF
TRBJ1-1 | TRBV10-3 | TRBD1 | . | TGTGCCATCAGTGCGAGACAGGGGGTCGGGACTGAAGCTTTCTTT | CAISARQGVGTEAFF
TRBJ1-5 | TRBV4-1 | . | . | TGCGCCAGCAGGGCAAGACGGGGGGTCAATCAGCCCCAGCATTTT | CASRARRGVNQPQHF
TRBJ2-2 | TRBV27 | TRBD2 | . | TGTGCCAGCAGTTTATTAGGTAGCGGGAAGACCGGGGAGCTGTTTTTT | CASSLLGSGKTGELFF
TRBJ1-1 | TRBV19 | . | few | TGTGCCAGTAGTAAAGACGGGTTCCGCGACACTGAAGCTTTCTTT | CASSKDGFRDTEAFF
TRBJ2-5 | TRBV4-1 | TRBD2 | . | TGCGCCAGCAGGGAAAGACTAGCGGCACAAGAGACCCAGTACTTC | CASRERLAAQETQYF
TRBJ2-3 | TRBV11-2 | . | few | TGTGCCAGCAGCTTAGACAACACAGATACGCAGTATTTT | CASSLDNTDTQYF
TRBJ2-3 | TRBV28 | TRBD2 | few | TGTGCCAGCAGTCAAGGACTAGCGGGAGATGTAAATACGCAGTATTTT | CASSQGLAGDVNTQYF
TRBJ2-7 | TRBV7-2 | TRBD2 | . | TGTGCCAGCAGCCCGCGGACTAGCGGGAGGCAGTACTTC | CASSPRTSGRQYF
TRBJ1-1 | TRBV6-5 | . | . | TGTGCCAGCAGCCCACCCCAAAGGGGGGGAACTGAAGCTTTCTTT | CASSPPQRGGTEAFF
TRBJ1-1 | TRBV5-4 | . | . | TGTGCCAGCAGCTTGGCGGGAGGGGGGATGAACACTGAAGCTTTCTTT | CASSLAGGGMNTEAFF
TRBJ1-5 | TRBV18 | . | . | TGTGCCAGCTCACCACGGCCAGACAATCAGCCCCAGCATTTT | CASSPRPDNQPQHF
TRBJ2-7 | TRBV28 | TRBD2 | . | TGTGCCAGCAGTTTACTAGCGGGAGTCGCCTACGAGCAGTACTTC | CASSLLAGVAYEQYF
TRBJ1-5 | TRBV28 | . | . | TGTGCCAGCAGTTCCGACAGCTTTAGCAATCAGCCCCAGCATTTT | CASSSDSFSNQPQHF
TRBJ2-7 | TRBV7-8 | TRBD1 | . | TGTGCCAGCACTGCGGGGACAGGGGGCTACGAGCAGTACTTC | CASTAGTGGYEQYF
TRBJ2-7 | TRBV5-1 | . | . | TGCGCCAGCAGCTTACCGGGACAACCCTACGAGCAGTACTTC | CASSLPGQPYEQYF
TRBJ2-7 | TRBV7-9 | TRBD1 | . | TGTGCCAGCAGCGCAACTACAGGGGGCGCCGAGCAGTACTTC | CASSATTGGAEQYF
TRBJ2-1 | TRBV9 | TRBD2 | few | TGTGCCAGCAGCGTAGAGCTAGCGGGAATCTACAATGAGCAGTTCTTC | CASSVELAGIYNEQFF
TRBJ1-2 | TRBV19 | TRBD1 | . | TGTGCCAGTAGACAGACAGGGTTCGGCTACACCTTC | CASRQTGFGYTF
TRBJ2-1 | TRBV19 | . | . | TGTGCCAGTAGTATCACAAGCTCCTACAATGAGCAGTTCTTC | CASSITSSYNEQFF
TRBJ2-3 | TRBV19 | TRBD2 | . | TGTGCCAGTAGCTTCGCTAGCGGGAAAACAGATACGCAGTATTTT | CASSFASGKTDTQYF
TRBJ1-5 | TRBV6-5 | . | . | TGTGCCAGCAGTTACTCTGTTACCGGGGGGGGTCAGCCCCAGCATTTT | CASSYSVTGGGQPQHF
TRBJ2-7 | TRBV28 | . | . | TGTGCCAGCAGTCGTACCTACGAGCAGTACTTC | CASSRTYEQYF
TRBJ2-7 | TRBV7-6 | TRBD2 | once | TGTGCCAGCAGCCCCGAGGCCCCGGGACTAGCGGGAGTCTCCCACGAGCAGTACTTC | CASSPEAPGLAGVSHEQYF
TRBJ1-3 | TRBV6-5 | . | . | TGTGCCAGCAGCCCCGACAGTTACTCTGGAAACACCATATATTTT | CASSPDSYSGNTIYF
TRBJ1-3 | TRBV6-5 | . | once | TGTGCCAGCAGTTACGGGCAGGGCACTGGAAACACCATATATTTT | CASSYGQGTGNTIYF
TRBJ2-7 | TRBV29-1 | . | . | TGCAGCGTTGAAGGGGCAGACGGCTACGAGCAGTACTTC | CSVEGADGYEQYF
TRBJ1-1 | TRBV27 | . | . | TGTGCCAGCGGCAGGAACACTGAAGCTTTCTTT | CASGRNTEAFF
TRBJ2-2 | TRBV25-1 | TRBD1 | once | TGTGCCAGCGCCCGGACAGGCAACACCGGGGAGCTGTTTTTT | CASARTGNTGELFF
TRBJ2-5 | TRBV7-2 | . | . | TGTGCCAGCAGCCCCATAGGAGGGACTGCCAGAGAGACCCAGTACTTC | CASSPIGGTARETQYF
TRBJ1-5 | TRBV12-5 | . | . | TGTGCTAGTGTCGGAAGGGGGGACTATAGCAATCAGCCCCAGCATTTT | CASVGRGDYSNQPQHF
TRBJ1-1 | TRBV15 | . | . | TGTGCCACCAGCAGAGATCGGGGGTTGAACACTGAAGCTTTCTTT | CATSRDRGLNTEAFF
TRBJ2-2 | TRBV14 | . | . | TGTGCCAGCAGCCACAACAGGGTCACCGGGGAGCTGTTTTTT | CASSHNRVTGELFF
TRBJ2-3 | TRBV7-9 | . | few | TGTGCTTTCAAACGAGGGCGGGCTAGCACAGATACGCAGTATTTT | CAFKRGRASTDTQYF
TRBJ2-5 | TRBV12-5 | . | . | TGTGCTAGTGGTTTGGGGCAGTTCCAAGAGACCCAGTACTTC | CASGLGQFQETQYF
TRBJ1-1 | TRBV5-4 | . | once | TGTGCCAGCAGCTGGGCCCTGGGAGGGAGCACTGAAGCTTTCTTT | CASSWALGGSTEAFF
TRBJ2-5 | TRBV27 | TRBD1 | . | TGTGCCAGCAGACAGGGGAACGAGGAGACCCAGTACTTC | CASRQGNEETQYF
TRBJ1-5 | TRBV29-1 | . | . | TGCAGCGTCCTGGACAGCTTCGGTCAGCCCCAGCATTTT | CSVLDSFGQPQHF
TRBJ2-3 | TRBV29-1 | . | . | TGCAGCGCCGCTCGGGGAAGTAATACGCAGTATTTT | CSAARGSNTQYF